The subject of this entry is one T cell receptor (beta chain). Its cognate antigen is unknown. The data belong to a study of cytomegalovirus exposure and HLA in healthy donors. The CDR3 extends over 14 amino acids. Germline assignment: CDR1 MNHNS and CDR2 SASEGT. V lost 6 bases and J 1 base, leaving 13 bases between the germline ends. The PCR was carried out with 60 Vbeta primers and 13 Jbeta primers. Repertoires were generated with immunoSEQ multiplex PCR, while TCRdb's copy carries only in-frame clones and drops some. The sample consists of about 96,000 clones, approximately 75% of them appearing once. Study results and caveats: Earlier analysis yielded a pattern in which most TCR beta V segments were productive about 90% or about 30% of the time.

The chain links TRBV6-1 to TRBJ2-7; D gene ambiguous. Sequencing was carried out using PBMCs. The receptor comes from a woman in her 70s in good health and CMV-seropositive. CDR3 nucleotide sequence: TGTGCCAGCAGCCTAACAATCGGGTCCTACGAGCAGTACTTC. Translated, it gives CASSLTIGSYEQYF.